Given below is one TCR beta chain in context. This sample was included in a study of blood T cell repertoires in COVID-19. Study as a whole: The United States, Italy and Spain supplied acute and convalescent COVID-19 samples. T cells, B-cell-depleted T cells, or PBMCs provided the cDNA or gDNA that served as material.

The CDR3 totals 15 residues. CDR1 is SEHNR, CDR2 FQNEAQ, per germline (reference sequence). The junction had 11 bases not matched to a gene; V was cut back by 5 bases and J by 7 bases. Assay used: immunoSEQ multiplex PCR; TCRdb lists only in-frame clones, some missing. The sample holds about 120,000 clones; 70% to 80% are singletons and the top ten take 6.5% to 9.5%. The sequenced material came from peripheral blood. The rearrangement links TRBV7-9 to TRBJ2-7, with 10 bases matching TRBD2. This receptor was identified in a human donor in a cohort sampled during active COVID-19. The CDR3 loop is CASSHTRTSGWEQYF. CDR3 coding DNA: TGTGCCAGCAGCCACACCCGGACTAGCGGTTGGGAGCAGTACTTC.